The 27 T cell receptor beta chains presented below share a single source sample, sequenced in a study of cytomegalovirus exposure and HLA in healthy donors. The PCR used 60 Vbeta and 13 Jbeta primers. Sequencing used immunoSEQ multiplex PCR; TCRdb keeps in-frame clones, though not all of them. The sample has about 150,000 clones; 65% to 70% are singletons. The sample consisted of PBMCs. The receptors originated from a man aged 30 to 39 in good health and CMV-seropositive.

The chain joins TRBV10-3 to TRBJ1-2; D unresolved. Germline V gene lookup returns CDR1 ENHRY and CDR2 SYGVKD. This CDR3 is 14 amino acids long. The V gene lost 3 bases and the J gene lost 1 base, with 9 bases spanning the gap. The CDR3 spells CAISDYSVNYGYTF. In DNA form, the CDR3 reads TGTGCCATCAGTGATTATAGCGTTAACTATGGCTACACCTTC.

The chain is built from TRBV7-9 and TRBJ1-1; D unclear. The CDR3 is 11 residues long. Germline V gives CDR1 SEHNR, CDR2 FQNEAQ (reference sequence). Trimming took off 5 bases at V and 3 bases at J, with 4 bases between the two ends. Here the CDR3 DNA reads TGTGCCAGCAGCACAGACACTGAAGCTTTCTTT. It encodes CASSTDTEAFF.

The chain couples TRBV11-2 to TRBJ2-7, with D perhaps TRBD2 (6 bases). This CDR3 spans 15 amino acids. From germline, CDR1 is SGHAT and CDR2 FQNNGV. V dropped 3 bases and J dropped 4 bases, with 16 bases sitting between them. The CDR3 coding sequence is TGTGCCAGCAGCTTGGACCTCGGGAGCTGGTACGAGCAGTACTTC. Translation: CASSLDLGSWYEQYF.

The chain joins TRBV19 to TRBJ1-5; TRBD1 agrees at 9 bases. From germline, CDR1 is LNHDA and CDR2 SQIVND (reference sequence). J lost 7 bases, V lost 5 bases, and 6 bases had no gene match. CDR3 length: 14 residues. The CDR3 nucleotides are TGTGCCAGTAGTCCGACAGGGGGAGGACAGCCCCAGCATTTT. This gives the protein CASSPTGGGQPQHF.

Only a few counts were recorded for this clone. CDR3 DNA: TGTGCCAGCAGCTTAGTTCCAGGGGGAGTAAGGGATACGCAGTATTTT. As protein: CASSLVPGGVRDTQYF. J is TRBJ2-3 and V is TRBV11-2; 7 bases are a match to TRBD1. V dropped 1 base and J dropped 6; count of bases not matched to a gene: 10. The CDR3 runs 16 residues. The germline V gene has CDR1 SGHAT and CDR2 FQNNGV.

The gene calls are TRBV6-6 and TRBJ1-5, with D hard to call. Germline CDR1 reads MNHNY; CDR2 reads SVGAGI (reference sequence). This CDR3 region has 14 residues. V was cut by 5 bases and J by 6 bases, with 14 bases left in between. The CDR3 DNA is TGTGCCAGCAGTCATCTGGAGGGTACTCAGCCCCAGCATTTT. It encodes CASSHLEGTQPQHF.

The J gene is TRBJ2-7, the V gene TRBV6-1; the D gene is possibly TRBD2 (6 bases). With 5 bases removed from V and 5 bases from J, the gap between germline ends came to 16 bases. The germline CDR1 and CDR2 sequences are MNHNS and SASEGT. The CDR3 contains 14 residues. The CDR3 loop reads CASSSQWGDNEQYF. The CDR3 DNA is TGTGCCAGCAGTTCGCAATGGGGGGATAACGAGCAGTACTTC.

V gene TRBV6-5 combines with J gene TRBJ1-4; D unresolved. Germline V lookup: CDR1 MNHEY, CDR2 SVGAGI. Trimming shortened V by 0 bases and J by 8 bases, and 16 bases separated the two germline ends. The CDR3 extends over 16 amino acids. The CDR3 reads CASSYSSQMRGEKLFF. For the CDR3, the DNA is TGTGCCAGCAGTTACTCCAGCCAAATGCGGGGAGAAAAACTGTTTTTT.

The rearrangement uses TRBV7-6 and TRBJ2-7; D is ambiguous. The CDR3 runs to 16 residues. Germline V lookup: CDR1 SGHVS, CDR2 FNYEAQ. Trimming took 5 bases from V and 2 from J, leaving 19 bases between them. DNA for the CDR3: TGTGCCAGCAGCCCCCAAGATCCAGGTGCAACCTACGAGCAGTACTTC. Protein sequence: CASSPQDPGATYEQYF.

The table lists this clone with a count of one. Mismatch with germline at one junction end may stem from a read error. The V call is TRBV6-5, the J call TRBJ2-5; 10 positions match TRBD2. Germline CDR1 MNHEY, CDR2 SVGAGI. This CDR3 has 15 residues. The CDR3 sequence: CASSHTSGNQKTQYF. The CDR3 DNA sequence: TGTGCCAGCAGTCACACTAGCGGGAACCAAAAGACCCAGTACTTC.

The rearrangement uses TRBV9 and TRBJ2-3, with D possibly TRBD1 on 6 matching bases. CDR3 length: 16 residues. Germline V lookup: CDR1 SGDLS, CDR2 YYNGEE. The V and J ends lost 0 bases and 0 bases respectively, with 11 bases between them. The CDR3 DNA reads as TGTGCCAGCAGCGTAGGGGAACAGGGTAGCACAGATACGCAGTATTTT. Its protein product is CASSVGEQGSTDTQYF. The whole variable domain, filled in from reference TRBV9 and TRBJ2-3, reads DSGVTQTPKHLITATGQRVTLRCSPRSGDLSVYWYQQSLDQGLQFLIQYYNGEERAKGNILERFSAQQFPDLHSELNLSSLELGDSALYFCASSVGEQGSTDTQYFGPGTRLTVL.

This clone has only a few counts. The chain uses TRBV10-3 and TRBJ1-2, with a possible D match to TRBD1 (6 bases). This CDR3 has 12 residues. V lost 8 bases and J 4 bases, leaving 11 bases between the germline ends. Germline CDR1 ENHRY, CDR2 SYGVKD. The CDR3 region has the DNA TGTGCCATCGGCAGAGGGGGCTATGGCTACACCTTC. Residues: CAIGRGGYGYTF.

The CDR3 nucleotides are TGTGCCAGCAGCCCCAGTTCAGATACGCAGTATTTT. It codes for CASSPSSDTQYF. The chain has TRBV7-3 and TRBJ2-3; D is unresolved. V lost 5 bases to trimming and J lost 4 bases, with 7 bases between them. CDR1 and CDR2 (germline): SGHTA, FQGTGA. This CDR3 has 12 residues.

This chain uses TRBV13 with TRBJ2-1; maybe TRBD1 (5 bases). Trimming removed 5 bases from V and 8 bases from J, with 19 bases in between. This CDR3 contains 15 residues. Per germline, CDR1 PRHDT and CDR2 FYEKMQ (reference sequence). The CDR3 DNA follows: TGTGCCAGCAGCGACTTCACAGGACGTGGCGATGAGCAGTTCTTC. Protein: CASSDFTGRGDEQFF. Drawing the rest from reference TRBV13 and TRBJ2-1, the complete variable domain is AAGVIQSPRHLIKEKRETATLKCYPIPRHDTVYWYQQGPGQDPQFLISFYEKMQSDKGSIPDRFSAQQFSDYHSELNMSSLELGDSALYFCASSDFTGRGDEQFFGPGTRLTVL.

The chain has TRBV20-1 and TRBJ2-7; D call uncertain. Per germline, CDR1 DFQATT and CDR2 SNEGSKA (reference sequence). The V end was cut by 7 bases, the J end by 5 bases, with 12 bases between. The CDR3 is made up of 11 amino acids. The CDR3 nucleotides read TGCAGTGGTAAGGCGGTCCACGAGCAGTACTTC. Translating gives CSGKAVHEQYF.

J is TRBJ1-1 and V is TRBV6-5; the match to TRBD1 covers 7 bases. The ends lost 4 bases at V and 0 bases at J; junction bases unmatched: 2. CDR3 length: 14 amino acids. CDR1 and CDR2 (germline): MNHEY, SVGAGI. This CDR3 is CASSWGQMNTEAFF. As DNA, the CDR3 is TGTGCCAGCAGTTGGGGACAGATGAACACTGAAGCTTTCTTT.

The genes are TRBV28 and TRBJ2-7; 9 positions agree with TRBD2. J lost 2 bases, V lost 5 bases, and 7 bases had no gene match. CDR1 MDHEN and CDR2 SYDVKM come from the germline V gene. CDR3 size: 15 residues. The DNA of the CDR3 is TGTGCCAGCAGTCCGTTAGCGGGAGAGACCTACGAGCAGTACTTC. Protein: CASSPLAGETYEQYF.

V gene TRBV5-4 combines with J gene TRBJ2-1, with a possible D match to TRBD1 (5 bases). Trimming removed 3 bases from V and 5 bases from J, with 15 bases in between. The CDR3 runs 15 residues. CDR1 and CDR2 from the germline V gene are SGHNT and YYREEE (reference sequence). CDR3 DNA sequence: TGTGCCAGCAGCTCCCTCCCGACAGCGAACAATGAGCAGTTCTTC. Residues: CASSSLPTANNEQFF.

J is TRBJ1-1 and V is TRBV11-3; 7 bases map to TRBD1. Germline trimming cut 4 bases from V and 1 base from J; bases unmatched to any gene: 3. The CDR3 extends over 14 amino acids. Germline V CDR1 and CDR2: SGHNT, YENEEA. CDR3 residues: CASSSGGTNTEAFF. The CDR3 DNA sequence: TGTGCCAGCAGCTCAGGGGGGACGAACACTGAAGCTTTCTTT.

To note about this clone: At one of its ends the junction is not consistent with the germline gene, which may arise from a read error. This chain links TRBV7-6 with TRBJ2-1; TRBD2 matches 9 bases. The CDR3 extends over 13 amino acids. Germline CDR1 is SGHVS and CDR2 is FNYEAQ. In DNA form, the CDR3 reads TGTGCCAGCAGCCTAGCGGGGCGGGGTGAGCAGTTCTTC. It is translated as CASSLAGRGEQFF.

The chain has TRBV6-5 and TRBJ2-7; TRBD1 aligns across 7 bases. Germline V lookup: CDR1 MNHEY, CDR2 SVGAGI. The ends lost 5 bases at V and 3 bases at J; junction bases unmatched: 7. This CDR3 contains 14 residues. In DNA, the CDR3 is TGTGCCAGCAGTCTCGGGACAGCCCGCTACGAGCAGTACTTC. Translating gives CASSLGTARYEQYF.

The rearrangement uses TRBV4-1 and TRBJ2-1, with D uncertain. CDR1 is MGHRA, CDR2 YSYEKL, per germline. Trimming took 1 base from V and 9 from J, leaving 16 bases between them. This CDR3 is built from 15 residues. The CDR3, as DNA: TGCGCCAGCAGCCAAGGGTCTAGTGTGATTGGTGAGCAGTTCTTC. Its translation is CASSQGSSVIGEQFF.

The chain joins TRBV10-1 to TRBJ2-5; D possibly corresponds to TRBD1 (6 bases). The CDR3 loop spans 15 amino acids. Trimming cost V 0 bases and J 2 bases, with 10 bases left between them. CDR1 and CDR2 from the germline V gene are WNHNN and SYGVQD (reference sequence). CDR3 sequence: CASSESGRGQETQYF. The CDR3 DNA reads as TGCGCCAGCAGTGAGTCGGGCAGGGGACAAGAGACCCAGTACTTC.

The chain links TRBV11-3 to TRBJ2-3; tentatively, D is TRBD2 (5 bases). This CDR3 has 16 amino acids. V was shortened by 1 base and J by 8 bases, with 19 bases between the two germline ends. Germline V lookup: CDR1 SGHNT, CDR2 YENEEA. The CDR3 DNA sequence: TGTGCCAGCAGCTTAGTATGGGCGAGGGCCGGCGGTACGCAGTATTTT. Protein product: CASSLVWARAGGTQYF.

The gene calls are TRBV6-1 and TRBJ2-7; D gene ambiguous. Trimming removed 3 bases from V and 3 bases from J, with 12 bases in between. Germline V CDR1 and CDR2: MNHNS, SASEGT. The CDR3 runs to 14 residues. DNA for the CDR3: TGTGCCAGCAGTGATTGGGTGCAGGTCTACGAGCAGTACTTC. Amino acids: CASSDWVQVYEQYF.

The V and J genes are TRBV28 and TRBJ2-1; tentatively, D is TRBD1 (7 bases). This CDR3 spans 15 amino acids. V was trimmed by 4 bases and J by 5 bases, leaving 15 bases between them. CDR1 and CDR2 (germline): MDHEN, SYDVKM. The CDR3 reads CASSSQGDSHNEQFF. The CDR3 coding sequence is TGTGCCAGCAGTTCGCAGGGGGACTCACACAATGAGCAGTTCTTC. Based on the CDR3 plus reference TRBV28 and TRBJ2-1, the full variable domain is DVKVTQSSRYLVKRTGEKVFLECVQDMDHENMFWYRQDPGLGLRLIYFSYDVKMKEKGDIPEGYSVSREKKERFSLILESASTNQTSMYLCASSSQGDSHNEQFFGPGTRLTVL.

The chain carries TRBV14 and TRBJ2-2; 9 nucleotides align to TRBD2. The V segment lost 4 bases and the J segment 5 bases; nucleotides outside the gene matches: 8. The CDR3 consists of 16 residues. Germline V CDR1 and CDR2: SGHDN, FVKESK. In nucleotides, the CDR3 is TGTGCCAGCAGCCCTACTTCGGGACTAGCAACCGGGGAGCTGTTTTTT. Amino acids: CASSPTSGLATGELFF.